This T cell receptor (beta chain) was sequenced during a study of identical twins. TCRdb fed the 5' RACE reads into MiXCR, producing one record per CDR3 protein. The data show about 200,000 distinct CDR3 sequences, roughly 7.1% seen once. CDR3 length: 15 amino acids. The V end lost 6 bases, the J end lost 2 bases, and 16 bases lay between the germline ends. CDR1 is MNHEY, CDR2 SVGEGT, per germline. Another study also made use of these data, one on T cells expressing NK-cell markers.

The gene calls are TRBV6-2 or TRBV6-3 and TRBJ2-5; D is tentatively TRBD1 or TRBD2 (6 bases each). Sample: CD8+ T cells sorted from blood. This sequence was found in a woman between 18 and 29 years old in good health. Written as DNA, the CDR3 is TGTGCCAGCAGAGGGGGGTTCGGCTCACAAGAGACCCAGTACTTC. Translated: CASRGGFGSQETQYF.